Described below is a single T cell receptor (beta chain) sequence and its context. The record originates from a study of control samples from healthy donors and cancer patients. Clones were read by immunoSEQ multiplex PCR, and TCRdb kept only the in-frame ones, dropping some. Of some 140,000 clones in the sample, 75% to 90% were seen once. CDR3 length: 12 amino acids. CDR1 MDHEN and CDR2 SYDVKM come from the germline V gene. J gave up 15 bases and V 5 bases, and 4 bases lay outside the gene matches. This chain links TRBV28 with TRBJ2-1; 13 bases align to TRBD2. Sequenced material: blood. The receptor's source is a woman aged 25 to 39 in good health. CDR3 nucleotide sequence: TGTGCCAGCAGTGGACTAGCGGGAGTTCGGTTCTTC. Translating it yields CASSGLAGVRFF. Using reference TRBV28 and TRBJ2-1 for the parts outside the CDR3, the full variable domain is DVKVTQSSRYLVKRTGEKVFLECVQDMDHENMFWYRQDPGLGLRLIYFSYDVKMKEKGDIPEGYSVSREKKERFSLILESASTNQTSMYLCASSGLAGVRFFGPGTRLTVL.